This entry lists 24 T cell receptor beta chains sequenced from one sample in a study of CD8+ T cells in alopecia areata. RNA extraction was followed by reverse transcription into cDNA, which acted as the sequencing template. The method was immunoSEQ multiplex PCR; TCRdb's version includes in-frame clones alone and lacks a portion of them. The sample carries 250,000 or so clones, roughly 69% recorded once. This material consisted of CD4+ T cells sorted from blood, taken at week 0. These receptors were obtained from a human donor with alopecia areata.

This clone turned up a few times. The V call is TRBV4-2, the J call TRBJ2-4, with D perhaps being TRBD1 or TRBD2 (5 bases each). Trimming stripped 0 bases from V and 5 bases from J, with 8 bases between. Germline V gene lookup returns CDR1 LGHNA and CDR2 YNFKEQ. The CDR3 contains 14 residues. CDR3 region: CASSQDSGQNIQYF. The CDR3 DNA is TGTGCCAGCAGCCAAGATTCGGGACAAAACATTCAGTACTTC.

This chain links TRBV6-5 with TRBJ2-5; perhaps TRBD1 as D (7 bases). Per the germline V gene, CDR1 is MNHEY and CDR2 is SVGAGI. V dropped 6 bases and J dropped 5 bases, with 10 bases sitting between them. The CDR3 extends over 12 amino acids. The CDR3 protein is CASSRGRETQYF. As DNA, the CDR3 is TGTGCCAGCAGCAGGGGGAGGGAGACCCAGTACTTC.

The gene calls are TRBV6-8 and TRBJ1-1; 9 bases agree with TRBD1. The CDR3 runs to 16 residues. The ends lost 5 bases at V and 2 bases at J; junction bases unmatched: 9. Germline CDR1 and CDR2: MNHGY and SAAAGT. CDR3 residues: CASSPYPGQGNTEAFF. Here the CDR3 DNA reads TGTGCCAGCAGTCCCTATCCGGGACAGGGTAACACTGAAGCTTTCTTT.

V is TRBV29-1 and J is TRBJ1-3, with D unresolved. This CDR3 spans 13 amino acids. The ends were cut back, 7 bases at V and 0 bases at J, with 10 bases in the middle. Germline V gene lookup returns CDR1 SQVTM and CDR2 ANQGSEA. The chain's CDR3 is CSATRDSGNTIYF. CDR3 nucleotide sequence: TGCAGCGCTACTCGTGACTCTGGAAACACCATATATTTT. Combining the CDR3 with reference TRBV29-1 and TRBJ1-3 gives the whole variable domain SAVISQKPSRDICQRGTSLTIQCQVDSQVTMMFWYRQQPGQSLTLIATANQGSEATYESGFVIDKFPISRPNLTFSTLTVSNMSPEDSSIYLCSATRDSGNTIYFGEGSWLTVV.

The gene calls are TRBV6-5 and TRBJ2-7; D uncertain. The germline gives CDR1 MNHEY, CDR2 SVGAGI. Trimming took off 6 bases at V and 0 bases at J, with 6 bases between the two ends. This CDR3 has 12 residues. CDR3 protein: CASSESSYEQYF. CDR3 in DNA: TGTGCCAGCAGCGAGAGCTCCTACGAGCAGTACTTC.

This clone was counted a single time. The chain has TRBV4-2 and TRBJ2-6, with a possible D match to TRBD1 (6 bases). Germline V lookup: CDR1 LGHNA, CDR2 YNFKEQ. The CDR3 is 16 amino acids. The ends were cut back, 1 base at V and 0 bases at J, with 7 bases in the middle. In DNA form, the CDR3 reads TGTGCCAGCAGCCAAGCAGGGGACTCTGGGGCCAACGTCCTGACTTTC. Its protein product is CASSQAGDSGANVLTF.

The chain employs TRBV7-2 and TRBJ1-2; D is perhaps TRBD1 (6 bases). In germline, CDR1 is SGHTA, CDR2 FQGNSA. This CDR3 is 15 amino acids long. Trimming shortened V by 5 bases and J by 6 bases, and 19 bases separated the two germline ends. CDR3 coding DNA: TGTGCCAGCAGCCTACCGACCGGGACACATCATGGCTACACCTTC. Translation gives CASSLPTGTHHGYTF.

This chain uses TRBV5-6 with TRBJ1-4; D may be TRBD1 (5 bases). There are 12 residues in the CDR3. Germline V lookup: CDR1 SGHDT, CDR2 YYEEEE. Trimming cost V 0 bases and J 15 bases, with 12 bases left between them. CDR3 bases: TGTGCCAGCAGCTTGGCCTCCGGGACCTTGTTTTTT. Protein sequence: CASSLASGTLFF. The complete variable domain, with remaining parts taken from reference TRBV5-6 and TRBJ1-4, reads DAGVTQSPTHLIKTRGQQVTLRCSPKSGHDTVSWYQQALGQGPQFIFQYYEEEERQRGNFPDRFSGHQFPNYSSELNVNALLLGDSALYLCASSLASGTLFFGSGTQLSVL.

The CDR3 sequence is CASSLAPGQGSNEQFF. The CDR3, as DNA: TGTGCCAGCAGCTTGGCCCCGGGACAGGGGTCGAATGAGCAGTTCTTC. V gene TRBV5-6 combines with J gene TRBJ2-1, with 10 bases identical to TRBD1. CDR1 SGHDT and CDR2 YYEEEE come from the germline V gene. V lost 0 bases to trimming and J lost 7 bases; unmatched junction nucleotides: 7. The CDR3 consists of 16 residues.

Turning to this clone: The same CDR3 is also encoded by other DNA sequences in this sample. The chain joins TRBV29-1 to TRBJ1-1, with D perhaps matching TRBD1 (6 bases). CDR1 is SQVTM, CDR2 ANQGSEA, per germline. With 6 bases removed from V and 0 bases from J, the gap between germline ends came to 11 bases. The CDR3 is 13 amino acids. The CDR3 DNA sequence: TGCAGCGTGGAGCAGGGGTTGAACACTGAAGCTTTCTTT. The encoded protein is CSVEQGLNTEAFF.

The genes are TRBV29-1 and TRBJ1-1; tentatively, D is TRBD1 (5 bases). V lost 4 bases, J lost 8 bases, and 14 bases lay in between. This CDR3 comprises 12 residues. Germline loops: CDR1 SQVTM, CDR2 ANQGSEA. For the CDR3, the DNA is TGCAGCGTTGGTCCTAGATGGACAGAAGCTTTCTTT. It translates to CSVGPRWTEAFF. The variable domain in full, with the rest retrieved from reference TRBV29-1 and TRBJ1-1, is SAVISQKPSRDICQRGTSLTIQCQVDSQVTMMFWYRQQPGQSLTLIATANQGSEATYESGFVIDKFPISRPNLTFSTLTVSNMSPEDSSIYLCSVGPRWTEAFFGQGTRLTVV.

J is TRBJ2-7 and V is TRBV2, with D possibly being TRBD1 (6 bases). This CDR3 is built from 13 residues. The germline CDR1 and CDR2 sequences are SNHLY and FYNNEI. The V end was cut by 9 bases, the J end by 2 bases, with 14 bases between. The CDR3 protein is CASSRDKTYEQYF. Here the CDR3 DNA reads TGTGCCAGTAGCCGGGACAAGACCTACGAGCAGTACTTC.

The rearrangement links TRBV10-3 to TRBJ1-5; D call uncertain. The CDR3 runs to 15 residues. Trimming pared 0 bases from V and 4 bases from J, leaving 10 bases between. Germline CDR1 ENHRY, CDR2 SYGVKD. DNA of the CDR3: TGTGCCATCAGTGAGTCGTCGGAACGGAATCAGCCCCAGCATTTT. Protein product: CAISESSERNQPQHF.

The chain is built from TRBV5-4 and TRBJ1-6; 8 bases line up with TRBD1. This CDR3 comprises 15 residues. CDR1 is SGHNT, CDR2 YYREEE, per germline (reference sequence). Losses at the gene ends were 0 bases for V and 7 bases for J; bases not matched to a gene: 3. The CDR3 region is CASSLAGGRNSPLHF. The CDR3 nucleotides read TGTGCCAGCAGCTTGGCAGGGGGCCGCAATTCACCCCTCCACTTT.

Concerning this clone itself: Within the sample, other DNA sequences also encode this same CDR3. CDR3 coding DNA: TGTGCCAGCAGCTTCACGGGGCAAGAGACCCAGTACTTC. Translated: CASSFTGQETQYF. The J gene is TRBJ2-5, the V gene TRBV7-2, with a weak D call TRBD2 (5 bases). V was pared by 3 bases and J by 2 bases, with 7 bases between. Germline V gene sequence: CDR1 SGHTA, CDR2 FQGNSA. The length of the CDR3 is 13 residues.

This clone was seen just once. V and J are TRBV9 and TRBJ1-5, with D unresolved. The germline gives CDR1 SGDLS, CDR2 YYNGEE. The ends were cut back, 5 bases at V and 3 bases at J, with 12 bases in the middle. This CDR3 is built from 14 residues. The CDR3 DNA is TGTGCCAGCAGTTTTGGTCCTGACAATCAGCCCCAGCATTTT. This translates into CASSFGPDNQPQHF.

This clone was seen only a few times. The chain couples TRBV29-1 to TRBJ2-5; TRBD1 might be the D (6 bases). Germline V gives CDR1 SQVTM, CDR2 ANQGSEA. The CDR3 covers 14 residues. For the CDR3, the DNA is TGCAGTGCCATCATACAGGGCTCACAAGAGACCCAGTACTTC. It translates to CSAIIQGSQETQYF.

This chain joins TRBV6-5 and TRBJ2-7; maybe TRBD1 (6 bases). Per germline, CDR1 MNHEY and CDR2 SVGAGI. With 6 bases removed from V and 7 bases from J, the gap between germline ends came to 10 bases. There are 11 residues in the CDR3. CDR3: CASSLGTEQYF. The DNA for the CDR3 is TGTGCCAGCAGCCTCGGGACAGAGCAGTACTTC.

This chain uses TRBV30 with TRBJ2-7; D not resolved. Germline CDR1 reads GTSNPN; CDR2 reads SVGIG (reference sequence). With 5 bases removed from V and 4 bases from J, the gap between germline ends came to 15 bases. This CDR3 has 13 residues. For the CDR3, the DNA is TGTGCCTGGGTAGATCGGTGGGGTTACGAGCAGTACTTC. Amino acid sequence: CAWVDRWGYEQYF.

As for this clone: Germline and junction disagree at one end, which may indicate a read error. The chain carries TRBV7-7 and TRBJ2-2; 9 bases match TRBD1. CDR1 SSHAT and CDR2 FNYEAQ come from the germline V gene (reference sequence). The CDR3 is made up of 16 amino acids. For the CDR3, the DNA is TGTGCTAGCAGCTCTCCGGGACAGGGTGGTACCGGGGAGCTGTTTTTT. Its translation: CASSSPGQGGTGELFF.

This chain uses TRBV5-1 with TRBJ1-2; TRBD1 might be the D (5 bases). The V end was cut by 4 bases, the J end by 2 bases, with 9 bases between. Germline V gene sequence: CDR1 SGHRS, CDR2 YFSETQ. The CDR3 has 13 residues. CDR3 protein: CASSVGTNYGYTF. DNA of the CDR3: TGCGCCAGCAGCGTCGGGACGAACTATGGCTACACCTTC.

As concerns this clone: This same CDR3 is encoded by further DNA sequences in the sample. This chain connects TRBV29-1 to TRBJ2-1; D is unresolved. The germline V and J ends were trimmed by 3 bases and 7 bases, with 7 bases remaining between them. This CDR3 region has 11 residues. Germline lookup yields CDR1 SQVTM and CDR2 ANQGSEA. The CDR3 sequence: CSVDSGNEQFF. CDR3 nucleotides: TGCAGCGTTGACTCCGGAAATGAGCAGTTCTTC.

The V and J genes are TRBV4-3 and TRBJ2-5; maybe TRBD2 (6 bases). Per germline, CDR1 LGHNA and CDR2 YSLEER. The CDR3 extends over 15 amino acids. The ends were cut back, 4 bases at V and 4 bases at J, with 16 bases in the middle. The CDR3 spells CASSPSPGVGETQYF. DNA for the CDR3: TGCGCCAGCAGCCCCTCCCCGGGGGTAGGAGAGACCCAGTACTTC.

This chain uses TRBV6-5 with TRBJ2-5; possibly TRBD2 for D (7 bases). The V end lost 6 bases, the J end lost 6 bases, and 14 bases lay between the germline ends. The CDR3 loop spans 13 amino acids. Germline V gives CDR1 MNHEY, CDR2 SVGAGI. This CDR3 is CASREGGPKTQYF. CDR3 DNA: TGTGCCAGCAGGGAGGGGGGGCCGAAGACCCAGTACTTC.